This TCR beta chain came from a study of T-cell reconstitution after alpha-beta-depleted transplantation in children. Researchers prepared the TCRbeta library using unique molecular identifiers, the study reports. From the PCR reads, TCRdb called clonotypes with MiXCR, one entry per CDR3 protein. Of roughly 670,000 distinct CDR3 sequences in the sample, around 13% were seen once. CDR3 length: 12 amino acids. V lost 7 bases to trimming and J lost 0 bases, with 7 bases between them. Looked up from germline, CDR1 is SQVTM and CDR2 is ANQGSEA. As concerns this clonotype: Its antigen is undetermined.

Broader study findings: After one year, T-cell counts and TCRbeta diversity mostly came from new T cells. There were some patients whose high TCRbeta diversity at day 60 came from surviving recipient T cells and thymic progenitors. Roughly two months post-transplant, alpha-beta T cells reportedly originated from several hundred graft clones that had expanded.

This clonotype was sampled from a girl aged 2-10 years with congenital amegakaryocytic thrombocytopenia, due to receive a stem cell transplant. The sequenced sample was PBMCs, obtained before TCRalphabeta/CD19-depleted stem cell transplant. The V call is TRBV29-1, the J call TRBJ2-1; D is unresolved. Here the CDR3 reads CSAGDSYNEQFF. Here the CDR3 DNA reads TGCAGCGCCGGAGACTCCTACAATGAGCAGTTCTTC.